The source of this TCR beta chain is a study of blood T cell repertoires in COVID-19. This study enrolled people aged roughly 18 to 89 from approximately 24 US geographic areas. Clinical history reported by participants formed the basis on which cohorts were assigned. This CDR3 region has 15 residues. V lost 0 bases, J lost 1 base, and 10 bases lay in between. Germline values: CDR1 SGDLS, CDR2 YYNGEE. Source study methods: Amplification of reference gene primers provided the estimated nucleated cell counts. Sequencing used immunoSEQ multiplex PCR; TCRdb keeps in-frame clones, though not all of them. For V, J and clone size, that table is used; D and trimming come from the DNA. There are 450,000 to 500,000 clones in the sample; more than 85% occur only once, and 6.5% to 9.5% lies in the top ten.

Input material: PBMCs or T cells enriched from blood (not recorded which). This receptor was taken from an older woman who had recovered from COVID-19. This sequence joins TRBV9 and TRBJ2-5; D is possibly TRBD1 (6 bases). CDR3 amino acids: CASSVVQGGQETQYF. CDR3 DNA sequence: TGTGCCAGCAGCGTAGTACAGGGTGGCCAAGAGACCCAGTACTTC. Drawing the rest from reference TRBV9 and TRBJ2-5, the complete variable domain is DSGVTQTPKHLITATGQRVTLRCSPRSGDLSVYWYQQSLDQGLQFLIQYYNGEERAKGNILERFSAQQFPDLHSELNLSSLELGDSALYFCASSVVQGGQETQYFGPGTRLLVL.